This T cell receptor (beta chain) was sequenced for a study of T cell responses to AZD1222 COVID-19 vaccine. General study findings and limits: There were repertoire samples only from the period after the peak T cell response.

The CDR3 has 15 amino acids. Trimming took 5 bases from V and 7 from J; bases not matched to a gene: 11. Germline CDR1 and CDR2: SEHNR and FQNEAQ (reference sequence). In the case of this clone: Its antigen is unidentified.

Profiling relied on immunoSEQ multiplex PCR, and the TCRdb table lists in-frame clones only, not all of them. The sample consists of under 40,000 clones, 70% to 90% of them appearing once. Sequencing was performed on peripheral blood, taken on day 0 of AZD1222 vaccination. The TCR sequence derives from an adult in good health. V usage is TRBV7-9 and J usage is TRBJ1-5, with 7 nucleotides matching TRBD1. The DNA for the CDR3 is TGTGCCAGCAGCGCTGGCCGGGACAGTGGGCAGCCCCAGCATTTT. This sequence encodes CASSAGRDSGQPQHF.